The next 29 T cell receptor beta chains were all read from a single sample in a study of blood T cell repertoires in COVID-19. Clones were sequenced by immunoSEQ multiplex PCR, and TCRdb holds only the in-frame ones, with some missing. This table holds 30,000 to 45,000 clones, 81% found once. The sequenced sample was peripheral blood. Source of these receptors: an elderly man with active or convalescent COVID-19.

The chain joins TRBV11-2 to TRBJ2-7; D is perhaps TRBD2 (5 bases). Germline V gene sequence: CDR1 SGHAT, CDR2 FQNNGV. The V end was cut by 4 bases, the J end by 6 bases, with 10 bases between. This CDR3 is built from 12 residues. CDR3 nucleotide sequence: TGTGCCAGCAGCTCCTCGCGGGCCGAGCAGTACTTC. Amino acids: CASSSSRAEQYF.

This CDR3 is CASSDQGSGNTIYF. Here the CDR3 DNA reads TGCGCCAGCAGCGACCAGGGATCTGGAAACACCATATATTTT. The chain joins TRBV5-1 to TRBJ1-3; D might be TRBD1 (5 bases). Germline lookup yields CDR1 SGHRS and CDR2 YFSETQ. V lost 4 bases and J lost 1, with 9 bases in between. The CDR3 runs 14 residues.

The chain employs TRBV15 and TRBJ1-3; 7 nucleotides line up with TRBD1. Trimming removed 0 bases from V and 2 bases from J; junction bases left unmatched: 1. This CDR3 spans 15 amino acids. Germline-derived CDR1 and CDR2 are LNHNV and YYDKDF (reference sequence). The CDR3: CATSRDRGPGNTIYF. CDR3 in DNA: TGTGCCACCAGCAGAGATAGGGGGCCTGGAAACACCATATATTTT.

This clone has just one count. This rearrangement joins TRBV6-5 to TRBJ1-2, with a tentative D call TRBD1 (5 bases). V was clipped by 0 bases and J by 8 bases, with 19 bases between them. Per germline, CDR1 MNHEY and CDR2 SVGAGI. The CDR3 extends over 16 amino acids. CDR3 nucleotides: TGTGCCAGCAGTTACTCTCGGGACTGGCTGGGGGGAGGCTACACCTTC. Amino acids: CASSYSRDWLGGGYTF.

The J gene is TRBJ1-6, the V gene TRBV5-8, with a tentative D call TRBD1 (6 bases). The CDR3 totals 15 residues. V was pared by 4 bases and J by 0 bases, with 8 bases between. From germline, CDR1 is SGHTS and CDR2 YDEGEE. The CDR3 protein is CASSDRSSYNSPLHF. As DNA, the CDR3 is TGTGCCAGCAGCGACAGGAGCTCCTATAATTCACCCCTCCACTTT.

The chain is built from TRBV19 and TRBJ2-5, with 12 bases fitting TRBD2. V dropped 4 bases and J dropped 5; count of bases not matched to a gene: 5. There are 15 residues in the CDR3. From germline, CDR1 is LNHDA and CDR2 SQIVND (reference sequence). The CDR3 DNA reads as TGTGCCAGTAGTACTGGACTAGCGGGAAGGGAGACCCAGTACTTC. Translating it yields CASSTGLAGRETQYF.

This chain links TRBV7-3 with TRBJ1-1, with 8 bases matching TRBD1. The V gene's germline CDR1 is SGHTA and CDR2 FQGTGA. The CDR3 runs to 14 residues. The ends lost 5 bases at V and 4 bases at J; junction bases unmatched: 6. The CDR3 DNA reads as TGTGCCAGCAGCGGACAGGGTCCGGGCACTGAAGCTTTCTTT. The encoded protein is CASSGQGPGTEAFF.

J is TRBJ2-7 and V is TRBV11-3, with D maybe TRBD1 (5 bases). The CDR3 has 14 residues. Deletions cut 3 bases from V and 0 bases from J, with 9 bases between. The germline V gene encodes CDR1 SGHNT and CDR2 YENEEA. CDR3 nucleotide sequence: TGTGCCAGCAGCTTCGAGGACATCTCCTACGAGCAGTACTTC. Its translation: CASSFEDISYEQYF.

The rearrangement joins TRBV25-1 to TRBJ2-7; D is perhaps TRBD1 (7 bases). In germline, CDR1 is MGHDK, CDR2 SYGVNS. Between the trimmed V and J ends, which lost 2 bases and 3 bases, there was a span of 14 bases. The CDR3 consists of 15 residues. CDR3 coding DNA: TGTGCCAGCAGTGAAGTAGGAGGGGGCTTCTACGAGCAGTACTTC. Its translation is CASSEVGGGFYEQYF.

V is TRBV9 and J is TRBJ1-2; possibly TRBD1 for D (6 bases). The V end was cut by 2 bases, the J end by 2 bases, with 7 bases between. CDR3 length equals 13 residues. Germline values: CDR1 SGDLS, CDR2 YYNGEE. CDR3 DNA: TGTGCCAGCAGCGTCAGGGGCAACTATGGCTACACCTTC. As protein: CASSVRGNYGYTF.

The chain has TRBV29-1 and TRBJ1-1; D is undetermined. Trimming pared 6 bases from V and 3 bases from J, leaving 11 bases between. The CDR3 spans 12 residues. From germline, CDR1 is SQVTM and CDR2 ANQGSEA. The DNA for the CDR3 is TGCAGCGTAGAGGGTTCGGACACTGAAGCTTTCTTT. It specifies CSVEGSDTEAFF.

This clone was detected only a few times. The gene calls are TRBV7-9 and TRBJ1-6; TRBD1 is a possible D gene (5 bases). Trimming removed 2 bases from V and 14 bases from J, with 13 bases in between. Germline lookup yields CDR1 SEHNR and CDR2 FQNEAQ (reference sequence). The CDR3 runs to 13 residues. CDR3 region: CASSLQTALTLHF. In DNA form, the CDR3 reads TGTGCCAGCAGCTTACAGACAGCTTTGACCCTCCACTTT.

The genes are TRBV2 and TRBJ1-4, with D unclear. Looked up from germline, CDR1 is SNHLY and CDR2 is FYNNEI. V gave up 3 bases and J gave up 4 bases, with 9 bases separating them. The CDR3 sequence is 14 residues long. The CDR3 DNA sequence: TGTGCCAGCAGTGACCAACCACTTAATGAAAAACTGTTTTTT. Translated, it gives CASSDQPLNEKLFF.

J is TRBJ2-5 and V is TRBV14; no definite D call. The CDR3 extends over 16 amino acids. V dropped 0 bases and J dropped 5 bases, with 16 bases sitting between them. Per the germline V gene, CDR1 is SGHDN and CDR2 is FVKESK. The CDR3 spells CASSQEKLVVSETQYF. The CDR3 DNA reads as TGTGCCAGCAGCCAAGAGAAACTGGTGGTCTCGGAGACCCAGTACTTC.

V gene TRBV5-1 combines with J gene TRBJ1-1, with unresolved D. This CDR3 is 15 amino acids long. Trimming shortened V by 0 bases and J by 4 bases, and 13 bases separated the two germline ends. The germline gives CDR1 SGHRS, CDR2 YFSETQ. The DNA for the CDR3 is TGCGCCAGCAGCTTGGTGGGCGGGCTTAGCACTGAAGCTTTCTTT. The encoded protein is CASSLVGGLSTEAFF.

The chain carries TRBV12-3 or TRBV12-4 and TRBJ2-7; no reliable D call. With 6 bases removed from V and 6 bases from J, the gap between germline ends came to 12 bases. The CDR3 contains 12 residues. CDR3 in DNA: TGTGCCAGCAGCCCGCAAACGGGCGAGCAGTACTTC. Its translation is CASSPQTGEQYF.

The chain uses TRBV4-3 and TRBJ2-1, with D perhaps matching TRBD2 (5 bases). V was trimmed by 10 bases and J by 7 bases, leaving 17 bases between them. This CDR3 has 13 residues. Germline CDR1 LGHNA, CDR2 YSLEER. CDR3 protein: CAIWTADRNEQFF. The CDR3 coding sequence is TGCGCCATCTGGACTGCTGATAGGAATGAGCAGTTCTTC.

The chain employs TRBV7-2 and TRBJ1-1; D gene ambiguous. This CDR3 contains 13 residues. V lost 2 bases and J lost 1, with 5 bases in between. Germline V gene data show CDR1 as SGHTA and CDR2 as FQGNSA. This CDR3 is CASSLIQNTEAFF. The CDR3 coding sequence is TGTGCCAGCAGCTTAATCCAGAACACTGAAGCTTTCTTT.

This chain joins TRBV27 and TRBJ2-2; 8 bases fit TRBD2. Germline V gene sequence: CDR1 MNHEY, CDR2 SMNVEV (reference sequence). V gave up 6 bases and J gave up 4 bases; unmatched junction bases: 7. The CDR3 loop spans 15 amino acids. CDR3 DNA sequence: TGTGCCAGCAGACAAGGGGCGGGAGGCACCGGGGAGCTGTTTTTT. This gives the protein CASRQGAGGTGELFF.

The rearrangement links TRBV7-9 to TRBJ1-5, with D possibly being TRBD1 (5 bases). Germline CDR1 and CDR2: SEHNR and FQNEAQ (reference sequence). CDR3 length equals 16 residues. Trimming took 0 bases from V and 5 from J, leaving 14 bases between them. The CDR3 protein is CASSLAGAAPDQPQHF. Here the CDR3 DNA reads TGTGCCAGCAGCTTAGCTGGGGCAGCCCCGGATCAGCCCCAGCATTTT.

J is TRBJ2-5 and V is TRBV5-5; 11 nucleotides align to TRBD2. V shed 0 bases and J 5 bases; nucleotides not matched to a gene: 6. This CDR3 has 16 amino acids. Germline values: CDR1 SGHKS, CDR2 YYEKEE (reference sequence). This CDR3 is CASSLGLAGGPETQYF. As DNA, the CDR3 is TGTGCCAGCAGCTTGGGGCTAGCGGGAGGTCCGGAGACCCAGTACTTC.

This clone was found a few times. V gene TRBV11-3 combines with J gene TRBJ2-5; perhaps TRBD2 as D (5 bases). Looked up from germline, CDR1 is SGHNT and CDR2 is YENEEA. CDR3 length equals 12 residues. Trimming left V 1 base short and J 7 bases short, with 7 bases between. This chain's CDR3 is CASSLVEGTQYF. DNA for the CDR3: TGTGCCAGCAGCTTAGTCGAGGGGACCCAGTACTTC.

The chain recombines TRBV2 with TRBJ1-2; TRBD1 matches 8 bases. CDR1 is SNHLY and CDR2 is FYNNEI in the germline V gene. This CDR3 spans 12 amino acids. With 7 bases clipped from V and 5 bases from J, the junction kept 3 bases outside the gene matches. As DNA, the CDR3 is TGTGCCAGCATGAGACAGGGGTATGGCTACACCTTC. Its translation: CASMRQGYGYTF.

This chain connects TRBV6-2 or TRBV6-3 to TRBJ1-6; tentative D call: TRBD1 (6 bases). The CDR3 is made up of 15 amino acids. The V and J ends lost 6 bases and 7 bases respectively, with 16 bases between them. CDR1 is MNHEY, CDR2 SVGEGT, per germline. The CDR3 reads CASSPTGGKNSPLHF. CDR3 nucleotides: TGTGCCAGCAGCCCGACAGGAGGCAAGAATTCACCCCTCCACTTT.

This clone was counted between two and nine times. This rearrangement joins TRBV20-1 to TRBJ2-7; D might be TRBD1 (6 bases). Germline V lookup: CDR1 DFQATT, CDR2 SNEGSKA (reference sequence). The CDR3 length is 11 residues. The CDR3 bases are TGCAACGCGGCAGGGGCTGACGAGCAGTACTTC. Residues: CNAAGADEQYF.

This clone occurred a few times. CDR3 bases: TGTGCCAGCAGCCCAGGTGTGGGACAGGGGACAAACAATCAGCCCCAGCATTTT. The encoded protein is CASSPGVGQGTNNQPQHF. The chain employs TRBV27 and TRBJ1-5, with 10 bases lining up with TRBD1. Germline CDR1 and CDR2: MNHEY and SMNVEV (reference sequence). The CDR3 is made up of 18 amino acids. Losses at the gene ends were 6 bases for V and 3 bases for J; bases not matched to a gene: 14.

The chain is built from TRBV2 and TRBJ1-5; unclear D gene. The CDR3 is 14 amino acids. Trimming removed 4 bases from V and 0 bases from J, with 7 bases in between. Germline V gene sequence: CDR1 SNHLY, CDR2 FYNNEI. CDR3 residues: CASSGSYSNQPQHF. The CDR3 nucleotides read TGTGCCAGCAGTGGTTCTTATAGCAATCAGCCCCAGCATTTT. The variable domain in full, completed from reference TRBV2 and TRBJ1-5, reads EPEVTQTPSHQVTQMGQEVILRCVPISNHLYFYWYRQILGQKVEFLVSFYNNEISEKSEIFDDQFSVERPDGSNFTLKIRSTKLEDSAMYFCASSGSYSNQPQHFGDGTRLSIL.

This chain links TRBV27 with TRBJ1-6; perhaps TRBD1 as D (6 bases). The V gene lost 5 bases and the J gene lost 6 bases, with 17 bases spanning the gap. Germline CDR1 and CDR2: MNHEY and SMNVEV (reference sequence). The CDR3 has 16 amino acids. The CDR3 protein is CASSMGHNYGNSPLHF. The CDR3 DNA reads TGTGCCAGCAGTATGGGACACAATTATGGTAATTCACCCCTCCACTTT.

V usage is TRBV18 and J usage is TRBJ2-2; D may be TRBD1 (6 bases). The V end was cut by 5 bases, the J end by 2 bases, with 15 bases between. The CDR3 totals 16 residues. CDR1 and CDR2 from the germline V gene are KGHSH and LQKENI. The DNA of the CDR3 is TGTGCCAGCTCAGGCATATGGGGGCCAAACACCGGGGAGCTGTTTTTT. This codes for CASSGIWGPNTGELFF.